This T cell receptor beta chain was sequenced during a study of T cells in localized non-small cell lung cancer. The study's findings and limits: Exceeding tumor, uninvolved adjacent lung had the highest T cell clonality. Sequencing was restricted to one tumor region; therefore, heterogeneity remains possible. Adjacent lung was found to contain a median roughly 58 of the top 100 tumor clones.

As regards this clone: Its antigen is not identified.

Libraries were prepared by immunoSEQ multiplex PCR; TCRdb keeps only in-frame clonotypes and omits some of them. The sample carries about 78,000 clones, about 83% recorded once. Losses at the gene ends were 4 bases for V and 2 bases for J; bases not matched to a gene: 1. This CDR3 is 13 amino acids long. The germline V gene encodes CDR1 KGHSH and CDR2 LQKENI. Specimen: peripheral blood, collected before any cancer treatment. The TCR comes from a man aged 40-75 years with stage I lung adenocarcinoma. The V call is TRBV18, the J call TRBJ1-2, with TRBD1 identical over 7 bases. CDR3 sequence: CASSQDRNYGYTF. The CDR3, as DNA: TGTGCCAGCTCACAGGACAGGAACTATGGCTACACCTTC.